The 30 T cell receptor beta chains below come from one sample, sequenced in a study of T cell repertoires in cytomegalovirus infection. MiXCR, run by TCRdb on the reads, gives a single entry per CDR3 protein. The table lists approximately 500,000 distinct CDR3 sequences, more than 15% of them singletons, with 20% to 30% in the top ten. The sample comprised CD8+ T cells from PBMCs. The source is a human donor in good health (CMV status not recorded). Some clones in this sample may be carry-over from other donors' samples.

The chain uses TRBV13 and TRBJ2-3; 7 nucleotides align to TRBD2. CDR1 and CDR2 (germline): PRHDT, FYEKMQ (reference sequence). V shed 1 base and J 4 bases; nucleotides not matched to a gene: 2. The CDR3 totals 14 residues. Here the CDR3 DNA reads TGTGCCAGCAGCTTAGTGCGGGGGTCAGATACGCAGTATTTT. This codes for CASSLVRGSDTQYF.

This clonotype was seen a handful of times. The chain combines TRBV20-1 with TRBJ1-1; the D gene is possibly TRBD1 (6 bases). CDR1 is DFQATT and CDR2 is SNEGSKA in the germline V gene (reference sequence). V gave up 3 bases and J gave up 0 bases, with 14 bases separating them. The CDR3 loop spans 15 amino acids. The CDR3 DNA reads TGCAGTGCTAGCTGGGGGGCAGGGATGAACACTGAAGCTTTCTTT. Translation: CSASWGAGMNTEAFF.

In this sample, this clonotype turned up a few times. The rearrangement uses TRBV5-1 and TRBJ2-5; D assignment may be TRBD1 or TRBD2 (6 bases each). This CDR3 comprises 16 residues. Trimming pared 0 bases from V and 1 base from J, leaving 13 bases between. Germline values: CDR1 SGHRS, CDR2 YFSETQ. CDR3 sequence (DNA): TGCGCCAGCAGCTTGGCAGTAGGGGGGTCCCAAGAGACCCAGTACTTC. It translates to CASSLAVGGSQETQYF.

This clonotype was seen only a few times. The CDR3 protein is CASGSTSAETQYF. DNA for the CDR3: TGTGCCAGCGGAAGCACTAGTGCCGAGACCCAGTACTTC. V gene TRBV12-3 or TRBV12-4 combines with J gene TRBJ2-5; D possibly corresponds to TRBD2 (5 bases). This CDR3 spans 13 amino acids. The V gene lost 8 bases and the J gene lost 5 bases, with 15 bases spanning the gap.

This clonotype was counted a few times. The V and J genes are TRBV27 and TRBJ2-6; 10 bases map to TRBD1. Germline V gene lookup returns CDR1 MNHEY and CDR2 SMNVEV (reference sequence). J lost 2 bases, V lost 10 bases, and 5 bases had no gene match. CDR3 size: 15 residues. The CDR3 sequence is CATRQGATGANVLTF. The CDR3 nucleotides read TGTGCCACCAGACAGGGGGCAACTGGGGCCAACGTCCTGACTTTC.

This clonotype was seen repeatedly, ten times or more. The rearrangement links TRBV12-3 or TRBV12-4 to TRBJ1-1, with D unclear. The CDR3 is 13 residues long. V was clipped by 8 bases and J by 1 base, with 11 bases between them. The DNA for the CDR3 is TGTGCCAGCGAACGGGCTGGGAACACTGAAGCTTTCTTT. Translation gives CASERAGNTEAFF.

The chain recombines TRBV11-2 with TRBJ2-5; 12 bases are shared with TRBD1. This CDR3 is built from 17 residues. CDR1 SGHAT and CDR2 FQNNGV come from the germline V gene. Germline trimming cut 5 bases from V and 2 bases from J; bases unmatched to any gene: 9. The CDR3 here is CASSRDWDRGQQETQYF. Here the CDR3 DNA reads TGTGCCAGCAGCAGAGATTGGGACAGGGGGCAACAAGAGACCCAGTACTTC.

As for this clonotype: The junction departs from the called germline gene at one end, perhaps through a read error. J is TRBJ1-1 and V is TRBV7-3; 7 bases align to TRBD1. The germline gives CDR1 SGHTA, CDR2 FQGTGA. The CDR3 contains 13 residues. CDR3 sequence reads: CDSSSDRVSVAFF. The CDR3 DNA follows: TGTGACAGCAGCTCCGACAGGGTTAGTGTAGCTTTCTTT.

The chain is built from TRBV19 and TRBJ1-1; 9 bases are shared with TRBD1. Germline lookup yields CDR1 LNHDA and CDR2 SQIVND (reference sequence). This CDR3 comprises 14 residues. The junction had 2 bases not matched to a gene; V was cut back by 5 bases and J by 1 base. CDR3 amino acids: CASSVQGANTEAFF. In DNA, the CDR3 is TGTGCCAGTAGTGTACAGGGGGCGAACACTGAAGCTTTCTTT.

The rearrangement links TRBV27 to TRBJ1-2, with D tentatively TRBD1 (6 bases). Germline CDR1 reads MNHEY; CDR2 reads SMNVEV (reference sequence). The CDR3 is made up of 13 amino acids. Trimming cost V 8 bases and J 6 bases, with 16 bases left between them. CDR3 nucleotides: TGTGCCAGCGGCCTAGGGGGTTTTGATGGCTACACCTTC. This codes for CASGLGGFDGYTF.

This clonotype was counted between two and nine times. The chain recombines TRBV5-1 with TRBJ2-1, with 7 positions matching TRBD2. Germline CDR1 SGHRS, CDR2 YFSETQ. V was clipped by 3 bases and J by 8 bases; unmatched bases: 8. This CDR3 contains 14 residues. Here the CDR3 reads CASSSRTSGYEQFF. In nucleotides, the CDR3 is TGCGCCAGCAGCTCCCGGACTAGTGGCTATGAGCAGTTCTTC.

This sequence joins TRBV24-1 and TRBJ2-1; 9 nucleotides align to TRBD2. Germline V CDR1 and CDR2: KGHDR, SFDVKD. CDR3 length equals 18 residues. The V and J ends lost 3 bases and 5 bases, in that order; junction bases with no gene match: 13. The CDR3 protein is CATSDPLAGREEDNEQFF. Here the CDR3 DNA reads TGTGCCACCAGTGATCCTCTAGCGGGAAGGGAAGAAGACAATGAGCAGTTCTTC.

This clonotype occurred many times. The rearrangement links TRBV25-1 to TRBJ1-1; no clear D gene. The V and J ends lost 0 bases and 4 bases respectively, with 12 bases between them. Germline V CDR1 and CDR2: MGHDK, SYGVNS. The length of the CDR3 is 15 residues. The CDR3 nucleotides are TGTGCCAGCAGTGAATATATGGTCGGGAGCACTGAAGCTTTCTTT. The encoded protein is CASSEYMVGSTEAFF.

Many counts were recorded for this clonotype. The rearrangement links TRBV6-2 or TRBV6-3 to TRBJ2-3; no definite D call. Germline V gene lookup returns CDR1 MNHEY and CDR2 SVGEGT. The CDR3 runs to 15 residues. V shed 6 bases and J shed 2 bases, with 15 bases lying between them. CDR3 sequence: CASSHRVEPTDTQYF. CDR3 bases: TGTGCCAGCAGCCATAGGGTGGAACCCACAGATACGCAGTATTTT.

The CDR3 nucleotides read TGTGCCATCCGTAACTATGGCTACACCTTC. Translated: CAIRNYGYTF. The chain uses TRBV25-1 and TRBJ1-2, with no clear D. Germline-derived CDR1 and CDR2 are MGHDK and SYGVNS. Deletions cut 10 bases from V and 1 base from J, with 4 bases between. The CDR3 has 10 residues.

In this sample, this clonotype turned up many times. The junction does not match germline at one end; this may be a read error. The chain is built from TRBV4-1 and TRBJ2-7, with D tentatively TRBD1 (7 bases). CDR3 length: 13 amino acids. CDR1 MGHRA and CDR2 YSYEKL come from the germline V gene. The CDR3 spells CASSQGGSYEQYF. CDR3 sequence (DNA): TGTGCCAGCAGCCAGGGGGGCTCCTACGAGCAGTACTTC.

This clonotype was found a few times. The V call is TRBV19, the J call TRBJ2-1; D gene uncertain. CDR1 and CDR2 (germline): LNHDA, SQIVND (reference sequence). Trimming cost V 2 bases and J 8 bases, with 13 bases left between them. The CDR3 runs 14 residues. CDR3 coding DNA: TGTGCCAGTAGTATAAGGGTAGAGTATGATGAGCAGTTCTTC. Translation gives CASSIRVEYDEQFF.

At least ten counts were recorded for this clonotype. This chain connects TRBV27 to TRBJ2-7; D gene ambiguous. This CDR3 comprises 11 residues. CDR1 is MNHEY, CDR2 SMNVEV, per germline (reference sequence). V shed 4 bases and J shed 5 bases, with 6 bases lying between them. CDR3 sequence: CASSSHDEQYF. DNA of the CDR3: TGTGCCAGCAGTTCGCACGACGAGCAGTACTTC.

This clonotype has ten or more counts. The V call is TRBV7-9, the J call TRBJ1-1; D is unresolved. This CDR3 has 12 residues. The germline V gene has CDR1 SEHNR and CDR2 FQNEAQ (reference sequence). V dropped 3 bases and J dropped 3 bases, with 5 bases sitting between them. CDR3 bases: TGTGCCAGCAGCTTTAAGGACACTGAAGCTTTCTTT. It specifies CASSFKDTEAFF.

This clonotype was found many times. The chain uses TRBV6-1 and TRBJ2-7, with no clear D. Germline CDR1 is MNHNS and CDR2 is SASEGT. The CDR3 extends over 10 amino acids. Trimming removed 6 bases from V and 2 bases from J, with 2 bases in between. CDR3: CASRAYEQYF. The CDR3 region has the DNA TGTGCCAGCAGGGCCTACGAGCAGTACTTC.

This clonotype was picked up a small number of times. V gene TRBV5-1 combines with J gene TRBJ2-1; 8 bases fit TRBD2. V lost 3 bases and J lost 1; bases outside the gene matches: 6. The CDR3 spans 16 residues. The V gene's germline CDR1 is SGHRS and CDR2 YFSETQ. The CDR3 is CASSWEAGVSYNEQFF. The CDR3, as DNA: TGCGCCAGCAGCTGGGAAGCGGGAGTATCCTACAATGAGCAGTTCTTC.

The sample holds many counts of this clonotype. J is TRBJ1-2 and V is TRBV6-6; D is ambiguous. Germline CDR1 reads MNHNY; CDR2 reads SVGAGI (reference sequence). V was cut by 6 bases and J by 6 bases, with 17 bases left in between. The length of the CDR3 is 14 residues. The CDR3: CASRLPQRRDGYTF. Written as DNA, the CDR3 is TGTGCCAGCAGGCTCCCACAGAGGCGGGATGGCTACACCTTC.

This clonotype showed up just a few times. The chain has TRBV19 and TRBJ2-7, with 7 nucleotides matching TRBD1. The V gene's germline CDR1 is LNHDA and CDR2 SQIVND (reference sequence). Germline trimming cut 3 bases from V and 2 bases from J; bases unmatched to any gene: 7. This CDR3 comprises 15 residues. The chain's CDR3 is CASSIQGDNPYEQYF. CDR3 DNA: TGTGCCAGTAGTATCCAGGGGGACAATCCCTACGAGCAGTACTTC.

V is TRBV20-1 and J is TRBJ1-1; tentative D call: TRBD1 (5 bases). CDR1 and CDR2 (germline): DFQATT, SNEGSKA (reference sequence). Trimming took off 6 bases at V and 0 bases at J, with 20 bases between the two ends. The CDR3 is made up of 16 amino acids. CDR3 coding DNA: TGCAGTGCCCCACCGGGGGAGGGGAAAATGAACACTGAAGCTTTCTTT. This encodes CSAPPGEGKMNTEAFF.

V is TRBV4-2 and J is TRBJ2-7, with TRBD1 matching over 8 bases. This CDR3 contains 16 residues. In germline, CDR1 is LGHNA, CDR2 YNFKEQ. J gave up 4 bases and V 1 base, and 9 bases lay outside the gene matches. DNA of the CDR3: TGTGCCAGCAGCCAAGGGGGACAGGCATCCCCGTACGAGCAGTACTTC. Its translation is CASSQGGQASPYEQYF.

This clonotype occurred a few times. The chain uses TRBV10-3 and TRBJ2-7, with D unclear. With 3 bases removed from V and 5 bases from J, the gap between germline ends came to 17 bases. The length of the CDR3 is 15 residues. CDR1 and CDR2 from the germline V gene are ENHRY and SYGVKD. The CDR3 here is CAISESRVSVDEQYF. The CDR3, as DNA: TGTGCCATCAGTGAAAGTAGGGTCTCAGTGGACGAGCAGTACTTC.

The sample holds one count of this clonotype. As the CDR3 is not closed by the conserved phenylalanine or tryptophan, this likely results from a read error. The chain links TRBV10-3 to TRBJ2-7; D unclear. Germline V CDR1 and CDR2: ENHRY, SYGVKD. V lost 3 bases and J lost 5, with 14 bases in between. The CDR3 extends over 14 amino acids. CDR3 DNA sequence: TGTGCCATCAGTGAAATATTGAGTGTGGACGAGCAGTACTAC. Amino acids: CAISEILSVDEQYY.

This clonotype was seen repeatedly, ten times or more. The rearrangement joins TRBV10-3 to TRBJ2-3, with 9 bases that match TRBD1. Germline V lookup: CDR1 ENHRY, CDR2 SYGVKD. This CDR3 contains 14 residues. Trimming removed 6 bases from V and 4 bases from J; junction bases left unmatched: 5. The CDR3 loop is CAISSGTGPDTQYF. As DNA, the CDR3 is TGTGCCATCAGCTCCGGGACAGGGCCAGATACGCAGTATTTT.

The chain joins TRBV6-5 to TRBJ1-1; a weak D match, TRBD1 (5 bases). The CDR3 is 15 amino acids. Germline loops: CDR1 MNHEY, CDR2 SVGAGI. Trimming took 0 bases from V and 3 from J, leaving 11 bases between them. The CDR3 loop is CASSYSQGGYTEAFF. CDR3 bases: TGTGCCAGCAGTTACTCCCAGGGTGGGTACACTGAAGCTTTCTTT.

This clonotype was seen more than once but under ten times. DNA for the CDR3: TGTGCCAGCAGCTTAGCCGGACTAGCCCTAAGCACAGATACGCAGTATTTT. This sequence encodes CASSLAGLALSTDTQYF. The V and J genes are TRBV11-2 and TRBJ2-3; 8 nucleotides align to TRBD2. The CDR3 loop spans 17 amino acids. V shed 1 base, J shed 0 bases, and the junction held 6 bases outside the gene matches. CDR1 and CDR2 (germline): SGHAT, FQNNGV.